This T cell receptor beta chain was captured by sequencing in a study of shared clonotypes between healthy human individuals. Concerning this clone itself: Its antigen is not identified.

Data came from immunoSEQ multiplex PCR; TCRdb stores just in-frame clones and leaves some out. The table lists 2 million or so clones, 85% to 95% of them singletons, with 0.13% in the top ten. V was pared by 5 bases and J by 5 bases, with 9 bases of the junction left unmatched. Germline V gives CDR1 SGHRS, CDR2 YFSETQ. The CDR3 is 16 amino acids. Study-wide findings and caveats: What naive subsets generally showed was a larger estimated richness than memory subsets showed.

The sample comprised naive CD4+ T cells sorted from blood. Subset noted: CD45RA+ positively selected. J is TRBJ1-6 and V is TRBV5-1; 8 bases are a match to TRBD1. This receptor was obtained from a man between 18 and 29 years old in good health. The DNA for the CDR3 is TGCGCCAGCAGGGTGACAGGGGTGGCCAATAATTCACCCCTCCACTTT. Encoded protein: CASRVTGVANNSPLHF.